A selection of T cell receptor beta chains follows, all from one sample in a study of CD8 T cells in ankylosing spondylitis. TCRdb fed the 5' RACE reads into MiXCR, producing one record per CDR3 protein. The repertoire holds under 850,000 distinct CDR3 sequences, with around 20% as singletons. Sequencing was done on a sample of blood, either unsorted or a sorted T cell fraction (not recorded which). These receptors came from a male donor with ankylosing spondylitis. The CDR3 runs from the conserved cysteine through the conserved F or W. Each record gives: J gene, V gene, CDR3 protein.

>TRBJ2-7|TRBV4-1
CASSQGLAGRQQYF
>TRBJ2-2|TRBV12-3/TRBV12-4
CASSPLHGLANTGELFF
>TRBJ1-5|TRBV12-3/TRBV12-4
CASSTGGWGNQPQHF
>TRBJ1-5|TRBV28
CASSLKTERQPQHF
>TRBJ2-1|TRBV28
CASSLWLDTLFHNEQFF
>TRBJ2-3|TRBV12-3/TRBV12-4
CASEPRDSPTDTQYF
>TRBJ1-1|TRBV30
CAWSVMNTEAFF
>TRBJ1-1|TRBV12-3/TRBV12-4
CASSPLVNTEAFF
>TRBJ1-2|TRBV7-8
CASSLGLRVEYGYTF
>TRBJ1-1|TRBV10-3
CAISDRGQDEAFF
>TRBJ2-3|TRBV3-1
CASSQRIQTDTQYF
>TRBJ1-2|TRBV15
CATSREEGRYGYTF
>TRBJ1-5|TRBV3-1
CASSRDRYQPQHF
>TRBJ2-2|TRBV28
CASSFAFYPGELFF
>TRBJ2-3|TRBV12-3/TRBV12-4
CASSFPRRPPARGADSTDTQYF
>TRBJ1-1|TRBV12-3/TRBV12-4
CASSATGGYPMNTEAFF
>TRBJ2-7|TRBV9
CASSIGPSGESYEQYF
>TRBJ1-1|TRBV20-1
CSAPSDWGGEAFF
>TRBJ1-1|TRBV12-3/TRBV12-4
CASSTRGNTEAFF
>TRBJ1-4|TRBV12-3/TRBV12-4
CASSWGDRATNEKLFF
>TRBJ2-1|TRBV27
CASTFGTGNNEQFF
>TRBJ1-5|TRBV12-3/TRBV12-4
CASSLGQGGQPQHF
>TRBJ2-2|TRBV7-8
CASSSTGGTSGELFF
>TRBJ2-3|TRBV7-8
CASSLAALEDTQYF
>TRBJ1-1|TRBV28
CASTTRIGAVVFRNTEAFF
>TRBJ2-1|TRBV7-2
CASRWGSGSNEQFF